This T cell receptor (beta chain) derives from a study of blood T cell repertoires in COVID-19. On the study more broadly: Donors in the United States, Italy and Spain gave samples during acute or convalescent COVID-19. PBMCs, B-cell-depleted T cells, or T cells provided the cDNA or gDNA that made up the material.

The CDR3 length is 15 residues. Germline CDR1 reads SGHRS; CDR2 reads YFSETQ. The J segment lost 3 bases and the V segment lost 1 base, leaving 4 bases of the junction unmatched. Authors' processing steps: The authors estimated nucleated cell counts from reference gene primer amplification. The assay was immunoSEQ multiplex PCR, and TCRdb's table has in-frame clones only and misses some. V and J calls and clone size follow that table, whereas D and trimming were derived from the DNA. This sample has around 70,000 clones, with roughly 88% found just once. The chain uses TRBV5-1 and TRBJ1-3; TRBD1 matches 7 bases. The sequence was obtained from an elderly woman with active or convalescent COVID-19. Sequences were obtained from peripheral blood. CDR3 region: CASSLQQGIGNTIYF. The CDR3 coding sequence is TGCGCCAGCAGCTTGCAACAGGGGATTGGAAACACCATATATTTT.